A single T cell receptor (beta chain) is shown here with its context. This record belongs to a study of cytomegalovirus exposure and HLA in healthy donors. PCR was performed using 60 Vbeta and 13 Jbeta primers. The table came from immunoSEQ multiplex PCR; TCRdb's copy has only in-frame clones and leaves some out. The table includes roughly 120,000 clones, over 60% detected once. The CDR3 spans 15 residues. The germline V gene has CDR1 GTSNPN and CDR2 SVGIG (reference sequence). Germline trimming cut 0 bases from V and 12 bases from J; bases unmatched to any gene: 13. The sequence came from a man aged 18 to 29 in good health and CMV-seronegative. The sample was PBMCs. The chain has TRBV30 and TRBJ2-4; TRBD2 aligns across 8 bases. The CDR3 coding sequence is TGTGCCTGGAGTGTACATGGGACTAGTGTTCCCCATCAGTACTTC. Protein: CAWSVHGTSVPHQYF.